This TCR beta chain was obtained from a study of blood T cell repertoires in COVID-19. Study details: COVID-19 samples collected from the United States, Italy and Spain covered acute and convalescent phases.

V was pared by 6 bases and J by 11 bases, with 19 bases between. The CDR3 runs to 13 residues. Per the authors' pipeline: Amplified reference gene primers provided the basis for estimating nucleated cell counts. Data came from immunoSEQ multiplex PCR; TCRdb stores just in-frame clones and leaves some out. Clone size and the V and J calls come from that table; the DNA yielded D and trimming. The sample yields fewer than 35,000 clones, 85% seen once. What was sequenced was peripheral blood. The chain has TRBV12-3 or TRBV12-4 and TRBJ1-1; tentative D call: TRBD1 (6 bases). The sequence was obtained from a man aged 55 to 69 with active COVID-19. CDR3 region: CASRPTGTGLAFF. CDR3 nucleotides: TGTGCCAGCAGACCCACAGGGACCGGTTTGGCTTTCTTT.